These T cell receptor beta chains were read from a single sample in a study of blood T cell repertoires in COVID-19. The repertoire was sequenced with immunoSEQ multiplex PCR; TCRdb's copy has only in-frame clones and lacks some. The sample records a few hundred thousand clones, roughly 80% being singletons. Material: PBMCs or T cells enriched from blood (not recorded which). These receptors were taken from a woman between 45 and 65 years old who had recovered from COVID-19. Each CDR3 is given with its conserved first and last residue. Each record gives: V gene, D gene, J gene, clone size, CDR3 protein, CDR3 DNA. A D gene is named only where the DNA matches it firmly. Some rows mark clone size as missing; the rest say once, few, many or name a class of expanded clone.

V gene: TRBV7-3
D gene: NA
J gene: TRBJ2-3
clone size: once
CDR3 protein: CASSLGSVGTDTQYF
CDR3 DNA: TGTGCCAGCAGCTTAGGGAGCGTGGGCACAGATACGCAGTATTTT

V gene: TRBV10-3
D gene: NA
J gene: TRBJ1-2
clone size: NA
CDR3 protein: CAISEPGHSNYGYTF
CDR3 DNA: TGTGCCATCAGTGAACCGGGACACTCAAACTATGGCTACACCTTC

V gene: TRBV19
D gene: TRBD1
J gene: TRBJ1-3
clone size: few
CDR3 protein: CASSDRGGTSGNTIYF
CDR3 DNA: TGTGCCAGTAGTGACAGGGGGGGTACCTCTGGAAACACCATATATTTT

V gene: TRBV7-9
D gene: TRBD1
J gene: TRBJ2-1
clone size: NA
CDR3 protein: CASSSPGTAYNEQFF
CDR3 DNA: TGTGCCAGCAGCTCCCCCGGGACAGCCTACAATGAGCAGTTCTTC

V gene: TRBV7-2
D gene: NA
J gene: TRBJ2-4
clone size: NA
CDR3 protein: CASSREAKNIQYF
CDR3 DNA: TGTGCCAGCAGCCGAGAGGCCAAAAACATTCAGTACTTC

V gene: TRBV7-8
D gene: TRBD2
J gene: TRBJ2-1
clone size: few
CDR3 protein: CASSSLSGSHNEQFF
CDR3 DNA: TGTGCCAGCAGCTCGCTTAGCGGGAGCCACAATGAGCAGTTCTTC

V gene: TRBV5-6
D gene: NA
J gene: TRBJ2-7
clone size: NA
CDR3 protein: CASSSLTYEQYF
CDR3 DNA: TGTGCCAGCAGCTCCCTTACCTACGAGCAGTACTTC

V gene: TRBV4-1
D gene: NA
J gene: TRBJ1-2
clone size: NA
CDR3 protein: CASSQPTAGGGYTF
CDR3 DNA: TGCGCCAGCAGCCAACCTACGGCGGGTGGCGGCTACACCTTC

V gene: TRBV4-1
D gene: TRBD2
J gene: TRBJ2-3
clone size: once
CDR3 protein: CASSQDRGGSSTDTQYF
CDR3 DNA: TGCGCCAGCAGCCAAGATCGGGGGGGCTCTAGCACAGATACGCAGTATTTT

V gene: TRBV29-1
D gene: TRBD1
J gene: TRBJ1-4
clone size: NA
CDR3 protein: CSVQGAGEKLFF
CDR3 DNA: TGCAGCGTCCAGGGGGCAGGGGAAAAACTGTTTTTT

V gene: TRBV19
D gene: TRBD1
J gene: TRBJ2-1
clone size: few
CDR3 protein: CASSFRDRGIDEQFF
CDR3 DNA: TGTGCCAGTAGTTTCCGGGACAGGGGTATCGATGAGCAGTTCTTC